The rows below give T cell receptor beta chains drawn from one sample of a study of beta chain features in type 1 diabetes. Assay used: immunoSEQ multiplex PCR; TCRdb lists only in-frame clones, some missing. Of some 220,000 clones listed, roughly 11% are singletons. Material for sequencing was central memory CD4+ T cells from blood. These receptors were obtained from a man younger than 30 in good health. Both conserved end residues are part of each CDR3. The order of the fields is CDR3 length, V gene, D gene, clone size, J gene, CDR3 DNA, CDR3 protein. D genes are given only for firm matches. The listing skips clone size in some rows; elsewhere it reads once, few, many or a size class.

14	TRBV2	TRBD2	-	TRBJ2-2	TGTGCCAGCAGTGGACTAGCCCTCACCGGGGAGCTGTTTTTT	CASSGLALTGELFF
15	TRBV5-1	TRBD2	few	TRBJ2-3	TGCGCCAGCGGACTAGCGGGAGGCTTCCTAGATACGCAGTATTTT	CASGLAGGFLDTQYF
15	TRBV4-1	-	many	TRBJ2-7	TGCGCCAGCAGCCAAGATTGGAGCGGAGCCTACGAGCAGTACTTC	CASSQDWSGAYEQYF
15	TRBV7-9	TRBD1	-	TRBJ2-1	TGTGCCAGCAGCTTAGGGCGGACAGGGTCCGATGAGCAGTTCTTC	CASSLGRTGSDEQFF
14	TRBV5-5	-	few	TRBJ2-3	TGTGCCAGCAGCTTGGTATCCGGGAGCTATACGCAGTATTTT	CASSLVSGSYTQYF
16	TRBV30	TRBD1	-	TRBJ1-5	TGTGCCTGGAGTGTGTGGGGACAGGGGGTCAATCAGCCCCAGCATTTT	CAWSVWGQGVNQPQHF
13	TRBV6-6	-	-	TRBJ2-7	TGTGCCAGCAGCGGGGGCGCCTCGAACGAGCAGTACTTC	CASSGGASNEQYF
14	TRBV6-1	-	-	TRBJ2-3	TGTGCCAGCAGCGGGCGATATAGCACAGATACGCAGTATTTT	CASSGRYSTDTQYF
15	TRBV7-2	TRBD1	many	TRBJ2-7	TGTGCCAGCAGCTCTGCCGGGACAGCATCCTACGAGCAGTACTTC	CASSSAGTASYEQYF
14	TRBV29-1	-	-	TRBJ1-4	TGCAGCGCTCTCGATGGGGGAACTAATGAAAAACTGTTTTTT	CSALDGGTNEKLFF
12	TRBV7-2	-	few	TRBJ1-2	TGTGCCAGCAGCTTAGGGCGCTATGGCTACACCTTC	CASSLGRYGYTF
14	TRBV5-6	-	many	TRBJ2-7	TGTGCCAGCAGCTTGTTCAGGACCGACTACGAGCAGTACTTC	CASSLFRTDYEQYF
13	TRBV18	-	few	TRBJ2-3	TGTGCCAGCTCACCACCGAACACAGATACGCAGTATTTT	CASSPPNTDTQYF
12	TRBV5-8	-	-	TRBJ2-7	TGTGCCAGCAGCTTGGTGCGGCACGAGCAGTACTTC	CASSLVRHEQYF
16	TRBV11-2	-	-	TRBJ2-7	TGTGCCAGCAGCTTGGAGGGACAGCAAGTATCCTACGAGCAGTACTTC	CASSLEGQQVSYEQYF
14	TRBV30	-	few	TRBJ2-3	TGTGCCTGGACCCCGAGACAGCGCACAGATACGCAGTATTTT	CAWTPRQRTDTQYF
13	TRBV7-2	TRBD2	few	TRBJ2-1	TGTGCCAGCAGCAGTAGCGGGAGGGCCCGGCAGTTCTTC	CASSSSGRARQFF
15	TRBV7-6	TRBD2	-	TRBJ2-3	TGTGCCAGCAGCTCGGGACTAGCGGGAACAGATACGCAGTATTTT	CASSSGLAGTDTQYF
15	TRBV27	TRBD2	-	TRBJ2-3	TGTGCCAGCAGTCAGGGCCTAGCGGGAGTCGGTACGCAGTATTTT	CASSQGLAGVGTQYF
13	TRBV15	-	-	TRBJ2-5	TGTGCCACCGGTGACGGTTACCAAGAGACCCAGTACTTC	CATGDGYQETQYF
14	TRBV27	-	few	TRBJ2-7	TGTGCCAGCAGTCCAAAGGGCGGACCCTACGAGCAGTACTTC	CASSPKGGPYEQYF
13	TRBV5-1	TRBD1	-	TRBJ2-7	TGCGCCAGCAGCTCGCCGACAGGGGCCGAGCAGTACTTC	CASSSPTGAEQYF
15	TRBV6-6	TRBD1	-	TRBJ2-5	TGTGCCAGCAGCCCAGGACAGGGCCTCGGAGAGACCCAGTACTTC	CASSPGQGLGETQYF
16	TRBV7-2	TRBD2	few	TRBJ2-7	TGTGCCAGCAGTCGTCGCCTAGCGGGAGATAGCCACGAGCAGTACTTC	CASSRRLAGDSHEQYF
14	TRBV29-1	-	few	TRBJ2-2	TGCAGCGTTCTAAGGGAATTGAACACCGGGGAGCTGTTTTTT	CSVLRELNTGELFF
15	TRBV4-1	-	-	TRBJ2-2	TGCGCCAGCAGCCAAACAACAGATAACACCGGGGAGCTGTTTTTT	CASSQTTDNTGELFF
17	TRBV5-4	TRBD1	-	TRBJ2-1	TGTGCCAGCAGCCTGTGGCAGGAGACAGGGGTTTGGAATGAGCAGTTCTTC	CASSLWQETGVWNEQFF